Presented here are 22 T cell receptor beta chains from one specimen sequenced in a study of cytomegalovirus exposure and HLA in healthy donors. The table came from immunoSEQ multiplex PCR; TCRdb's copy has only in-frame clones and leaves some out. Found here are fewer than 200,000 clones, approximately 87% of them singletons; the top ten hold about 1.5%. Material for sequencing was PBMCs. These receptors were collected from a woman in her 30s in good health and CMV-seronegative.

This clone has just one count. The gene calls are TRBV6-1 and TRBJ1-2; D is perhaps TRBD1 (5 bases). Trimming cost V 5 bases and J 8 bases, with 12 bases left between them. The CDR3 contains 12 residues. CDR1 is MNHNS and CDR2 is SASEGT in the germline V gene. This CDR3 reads CASSYRGSGYTF. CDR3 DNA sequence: TGTGCCAGCAGTTATAGGGGTTCCGGCTACACCTTC.

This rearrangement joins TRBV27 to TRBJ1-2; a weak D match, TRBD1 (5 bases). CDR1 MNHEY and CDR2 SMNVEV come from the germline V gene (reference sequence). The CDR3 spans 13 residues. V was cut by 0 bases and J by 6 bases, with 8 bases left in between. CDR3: CASSLSGGHGYTF. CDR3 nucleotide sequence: TGTGCCAGCAGTTTATCGGGGGGTCATGGCTACACCTTC.

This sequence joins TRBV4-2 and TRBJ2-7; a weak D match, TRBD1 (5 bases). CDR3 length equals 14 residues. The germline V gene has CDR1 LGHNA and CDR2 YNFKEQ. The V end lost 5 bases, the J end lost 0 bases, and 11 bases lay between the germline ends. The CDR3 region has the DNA TGTGCCAGCAGCGACGGACACTACTCCTACGAGCAGTACTTC. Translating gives CASSDGHYSYEQYF.

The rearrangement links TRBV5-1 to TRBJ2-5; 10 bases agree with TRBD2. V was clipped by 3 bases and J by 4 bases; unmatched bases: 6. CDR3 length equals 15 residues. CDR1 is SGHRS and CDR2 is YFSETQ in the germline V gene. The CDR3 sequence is CASSSLAGVGETQYF. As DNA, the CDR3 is TGCGCCAGCAGCTCTCTAGCGGGGGTCGGAGAGACCCAGTACTTC.

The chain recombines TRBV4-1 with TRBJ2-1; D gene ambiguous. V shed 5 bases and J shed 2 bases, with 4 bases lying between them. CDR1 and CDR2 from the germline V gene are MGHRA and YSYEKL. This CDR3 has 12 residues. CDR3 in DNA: TGCGCCAGCAGCGGAGCCTACAATGAGCAGTTCTTC. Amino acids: CASSGAYNEQFF.

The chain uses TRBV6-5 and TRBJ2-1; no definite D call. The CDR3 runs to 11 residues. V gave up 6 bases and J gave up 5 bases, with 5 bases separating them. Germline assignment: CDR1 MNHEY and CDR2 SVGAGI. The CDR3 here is CASSANNEQFF. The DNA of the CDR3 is TGTGCCAGCAGCGCTAACAATGAGCAGTTCTTC.

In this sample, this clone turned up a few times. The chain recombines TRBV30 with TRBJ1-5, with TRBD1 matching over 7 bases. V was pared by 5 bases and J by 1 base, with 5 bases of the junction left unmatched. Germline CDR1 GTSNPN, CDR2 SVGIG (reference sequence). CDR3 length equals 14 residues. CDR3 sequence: CAWGTGVSNQPQHF. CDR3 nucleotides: TGTGCCTGGGGAACAGGGGTGAGCAATCAGCCCCAGCATTTT. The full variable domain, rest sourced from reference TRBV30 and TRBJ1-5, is SQTIHQWPATLVQPVGSPLSLECTVEGTSNPNLYWYRQAAGRGLQLLFYSVGIGQISSEVPQNLSASRPQDRQFILSSKKLLLSDSGFYLCAWGTGVSNQPQHFGDGTRLSIL.

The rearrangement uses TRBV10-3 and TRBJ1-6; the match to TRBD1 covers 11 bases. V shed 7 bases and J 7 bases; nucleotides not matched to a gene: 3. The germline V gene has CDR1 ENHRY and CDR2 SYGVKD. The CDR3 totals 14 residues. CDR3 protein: CAITRTGGNSPLHF. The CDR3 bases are TGTGCCATCACTAGGACAGGGGGCAATTCACCCCTCCACTTT.

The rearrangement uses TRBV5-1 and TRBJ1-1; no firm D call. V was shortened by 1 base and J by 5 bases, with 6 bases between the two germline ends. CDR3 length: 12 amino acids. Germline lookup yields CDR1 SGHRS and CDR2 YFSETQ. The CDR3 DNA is TGCGCCAGCAGCTTGCGAGGGACTGAAGCTTTCTTT. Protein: CASSLRGTEAFF.

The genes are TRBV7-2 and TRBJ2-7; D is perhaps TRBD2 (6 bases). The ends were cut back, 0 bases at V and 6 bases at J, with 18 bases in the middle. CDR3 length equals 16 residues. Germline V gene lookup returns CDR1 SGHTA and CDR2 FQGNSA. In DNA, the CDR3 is TGTGCCAGCAGCTTAGCCGGTTTCGCGGGGCCGGGCGAGCAGTACTTC. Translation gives CASSLAGFAGPGEQYF.

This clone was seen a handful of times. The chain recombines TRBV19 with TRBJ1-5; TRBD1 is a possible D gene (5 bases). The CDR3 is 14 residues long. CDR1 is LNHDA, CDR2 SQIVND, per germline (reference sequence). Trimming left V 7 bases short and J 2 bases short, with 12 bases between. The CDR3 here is CASTASGGNQPQHF. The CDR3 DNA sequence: TGTGCCAGTACGGCGTCGGGGGGCAATCAGCCCCAGCATTTT. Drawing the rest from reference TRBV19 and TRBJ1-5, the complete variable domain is DGGITQSPKYLFRKEGQNVTLSCEQNLNHDAMYWYRQDPGQGLRLIYYSQIVNDFQKGDIAEGYSVSREKKESFPLTVTSAQKNPTAFYLCASTASGGNQPQHFGDGTRLSIL.

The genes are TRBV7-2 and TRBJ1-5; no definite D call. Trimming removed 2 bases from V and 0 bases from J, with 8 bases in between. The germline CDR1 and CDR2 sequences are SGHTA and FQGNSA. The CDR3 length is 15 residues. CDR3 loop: CASSLYGYSNQPQHF. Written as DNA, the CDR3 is TGTGCCAGCAGCTTATACGGTTATAGCAATCAGCCCCAGCATTTT.

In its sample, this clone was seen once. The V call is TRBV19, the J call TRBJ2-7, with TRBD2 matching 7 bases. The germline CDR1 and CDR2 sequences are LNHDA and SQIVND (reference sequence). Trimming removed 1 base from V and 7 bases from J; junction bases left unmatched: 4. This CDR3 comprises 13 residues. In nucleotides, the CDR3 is TGTGCCAGTAGTATAGTCGGGGAGGGTGAGCAGTACTTC. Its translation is CASSIVGEGEQYF.

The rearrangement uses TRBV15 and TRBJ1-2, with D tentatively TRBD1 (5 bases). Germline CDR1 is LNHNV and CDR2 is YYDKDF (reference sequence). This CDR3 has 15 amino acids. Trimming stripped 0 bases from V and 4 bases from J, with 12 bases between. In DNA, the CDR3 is TGTGCCACCAGCAGAGACAGGGAACGATTCTATGGCTACACCTTC. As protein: CATSRDRERFYGYTF.

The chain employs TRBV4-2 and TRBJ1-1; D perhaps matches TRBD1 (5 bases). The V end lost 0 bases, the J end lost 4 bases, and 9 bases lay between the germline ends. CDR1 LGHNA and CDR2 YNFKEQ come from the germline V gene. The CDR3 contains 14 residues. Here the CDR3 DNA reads TGTGCCAGCAGCCAAGAGCGGGGGAGCACTGAAGCTTTCTTT. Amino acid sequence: CASSQERGSTEAFF.

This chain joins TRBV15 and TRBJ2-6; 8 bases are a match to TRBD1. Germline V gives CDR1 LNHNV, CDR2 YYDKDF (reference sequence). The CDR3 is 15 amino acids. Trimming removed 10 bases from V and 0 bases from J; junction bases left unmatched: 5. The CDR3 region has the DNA TGTGCCATAGGACAGGGAGACTCTGGGGCCAACGTCCTGACTTTC. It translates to CAIGQGDSGANVLTF.

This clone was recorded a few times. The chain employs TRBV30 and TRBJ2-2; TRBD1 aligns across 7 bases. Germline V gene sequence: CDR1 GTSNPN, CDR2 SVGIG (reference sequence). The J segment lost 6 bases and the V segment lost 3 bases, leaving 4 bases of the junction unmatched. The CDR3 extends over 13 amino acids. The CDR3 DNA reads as TGTGCCTGGAGCGCTCAGGGGGCCGGGGAGCTGTTTTTT. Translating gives CAWSAQGAGELFF.

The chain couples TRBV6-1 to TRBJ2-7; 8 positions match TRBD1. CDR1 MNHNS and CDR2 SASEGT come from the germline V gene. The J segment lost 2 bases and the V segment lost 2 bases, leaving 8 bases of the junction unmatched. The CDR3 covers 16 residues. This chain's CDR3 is CASSESEAGGTYEQYF. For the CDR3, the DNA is TGTGCCAGCAGTGAATCAGAGGCAGGGGGCACCTACGAGCAGTACTTC.

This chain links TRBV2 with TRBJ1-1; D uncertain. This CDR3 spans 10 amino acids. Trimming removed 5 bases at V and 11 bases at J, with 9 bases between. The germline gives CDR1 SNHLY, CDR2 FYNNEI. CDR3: CASSHAAAFF. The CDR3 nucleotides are TGTGCCAGCAGTCACGCGGCCGCTTTCTTT.

The CDR3 region is CASSRDRGFTGELFF. The DNA for the CDR3 is TGTGCCAGCAGCCGGGACAGGGGGTTCACCGGGGAGCTGTTTTTT. V gene TRBV5-6 combines with J gene TRBJ2-2; 11 bases fit TRBD1. V shed 4 bases and J 4 bases; nucleotides not matched to a gene: 3. Germline CDR1 is SGHDT and CDR2 is YYEEEE. This CDR3 spans 15 amino acids.

In DNA, the CDR3 is TGTGCCAGTAGTCCCGGACAGGGGAATCAGCCCCAGCATTTT. Translation: CASSPGQGNQPQHF. V usage is TRBV19 and J usage is TRBJ1-5; 9 nucleotides match TRBD1. The CDR3 is 14 residues long. V was clipped by 5 bases and J by 4 bases; unmatched bases: 3. Germline loops: CDR1 LNHDA, CDR2 SQIVND (reference sequence).

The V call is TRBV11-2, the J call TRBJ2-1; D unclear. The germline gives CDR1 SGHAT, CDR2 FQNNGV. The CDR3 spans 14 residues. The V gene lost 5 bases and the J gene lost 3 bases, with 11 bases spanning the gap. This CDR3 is CASSLLVVYNEQFF. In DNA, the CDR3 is TGTGCCAGCAGCCTACTCGTGGTCTACAATGAGCAGTTCTTC.